The T cell receptor (beta chain) under discussion was sequenced for a study of cytomegalovirus exposure and HLA in healthy donors. Study-wide findings and caveats: In a later analysis, most CMV-associated TCR beta chains appeared HLA-restricted. Across HLA loci, a later analysis found differing TCR association rates, with DRB1 most and HLA-C fewest. According to an earlier analysis, most TCR beta V segments yielded productive rearrangements about 87% or about 30% of the time.

Comments on this clone: The antigen remains unidentified.

The primer mix had 60 Vbeta and 13 Jbeta primers. The table came from immunoSEQ multiplex PCR; TCRdb's copy has only in-frame clones and leaves some out. The sample shows 140,000 or so clones, around 79% of them seen only once. The material sequenced was PBMCs. This receptor was identified in a woman aged 25 to 45 in good health and CMV-seronegative.

In DNA, the CDR3 is TGTGCCAGCAGTTTCGCGGGGGCGACCTTGACCCAGTACTTC. Encoded protein: CASSFAGATLTQYF. The V call is TRBV27, the J call TRBJ2-5; possibly TRBD2 for D (7 bases). V was trimmed by 3 bases and J by 7 bases, leaving 15 bases between them. Germline CDR1 MNHEY, CDR2 SMNVEV (reference sequence). This CDR3 contains 14 residues.